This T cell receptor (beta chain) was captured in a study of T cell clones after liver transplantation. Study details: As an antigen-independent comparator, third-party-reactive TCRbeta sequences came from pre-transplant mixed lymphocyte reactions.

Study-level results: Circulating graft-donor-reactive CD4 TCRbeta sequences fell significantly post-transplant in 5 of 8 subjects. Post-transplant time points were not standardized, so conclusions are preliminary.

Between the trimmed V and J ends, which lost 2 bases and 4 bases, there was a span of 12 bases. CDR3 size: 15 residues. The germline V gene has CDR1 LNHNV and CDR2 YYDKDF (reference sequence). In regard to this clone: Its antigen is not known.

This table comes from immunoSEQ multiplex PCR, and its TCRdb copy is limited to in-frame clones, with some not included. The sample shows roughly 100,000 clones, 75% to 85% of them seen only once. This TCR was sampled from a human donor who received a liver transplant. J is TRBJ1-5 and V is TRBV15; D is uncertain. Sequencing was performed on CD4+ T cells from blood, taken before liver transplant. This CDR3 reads CATSRSGQNNQPQHF. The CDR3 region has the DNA TGTGCCACCAGCAGATCAGGCCAGAATAATCAGCCCCAGCATTTT.